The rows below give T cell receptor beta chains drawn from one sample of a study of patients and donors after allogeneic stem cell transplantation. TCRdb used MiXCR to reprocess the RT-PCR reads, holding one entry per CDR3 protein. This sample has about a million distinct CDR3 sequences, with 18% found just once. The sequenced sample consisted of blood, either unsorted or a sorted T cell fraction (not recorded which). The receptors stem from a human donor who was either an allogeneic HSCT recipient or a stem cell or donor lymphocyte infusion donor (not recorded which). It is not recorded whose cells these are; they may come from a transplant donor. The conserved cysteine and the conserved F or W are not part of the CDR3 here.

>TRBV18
ASSPFLLPGDAEYEQY
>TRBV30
ACTRSSYNEQF
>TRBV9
ASSTRTGSGNTIY
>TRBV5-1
ASTQWTTDSYNEQF
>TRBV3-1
ASSQGQAKTGELF
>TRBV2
ASNRDRGKYGYT
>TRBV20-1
SAGSGSVGEQF
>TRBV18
ASSPLGLAGTWEQY
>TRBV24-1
ATSGQGGTGELF
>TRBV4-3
ASSRGVHNEQF
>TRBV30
AWSGGQLNSPLH
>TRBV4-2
ASSQDSGGRDEKLF
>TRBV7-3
ASSTEPGENYGYT
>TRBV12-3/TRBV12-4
ASSFGQGRKAF
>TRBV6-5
ASILRQEAF
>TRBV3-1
ASSRGLGGSSYNEQF
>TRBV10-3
AISDLGQGSNQPQH
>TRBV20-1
SARVYLERHEQY
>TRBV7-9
ASSFEQGEQY
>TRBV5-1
ASSLATVAGVYNEQF
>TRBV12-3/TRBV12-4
ASRPGDNYNSPLH
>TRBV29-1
SVGRRNTIY
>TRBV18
ASSPRRGSANEQY
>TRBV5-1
ASSPGQVISYEQY
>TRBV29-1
SVGDFTDTQY
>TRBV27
ASSLSAAPTKNIQY
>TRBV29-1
SLSGGPVDTQY
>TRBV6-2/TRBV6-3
ASSYDRLLSNEQF
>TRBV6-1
ASRRQGSSYEQY
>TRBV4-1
ASSQYDGFSYNEQF
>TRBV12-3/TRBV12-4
ASSLGLRDEKLF
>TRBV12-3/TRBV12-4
ASSFEGHHPGRETQY
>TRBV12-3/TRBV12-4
ASSTQGTANQPQH
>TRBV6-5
ASSYSSVGYEQY
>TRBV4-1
ASSHGTTLTGELF
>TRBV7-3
ASTEAGTGYDEQY
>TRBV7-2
ASSLVHRTSDTGELF
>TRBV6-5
ASRNSGGVQY
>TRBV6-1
ASRTTWGRRVPDTQY
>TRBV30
AWSKSSGGRSNEQF
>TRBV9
ASSVDGDYNSPLH
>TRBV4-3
ASSHDTAHRGNYGYT
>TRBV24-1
ATRAGSYNEQF
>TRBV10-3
AISEPFRGEKNSPLH
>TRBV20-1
SVSSEKSYEQY